Each of the 18 T cell receptor beta chains below was sequenced from the same sample in a study of regulatory T cells in long-lasting Graves disease (dated by TCRdb to about 2021). Explained via the paper, the time point label denotes: persistent/refractory GD, antithyroid drugs over 5 years with positive TRAb. For both TCR sequencing and RNA sequencing, RNA was extracted from PBMCs in TRIzol. Receptors were amplified or captured by multiplex PCR. These reads were obtained on an Illumina HiSeq 4000. To build TCR beta libraries, CDR3 regions were amplified by Arm-PCR using iRepertoire HTBI primers. TCRdb redid the processing of the public reads, applying fastp at Q25 and MiXCR, and retained in-frame beta chains. Rows are unified per CDR3 protein, each entry keeping the most common DNA and genes. Here the sample has some 440,000 distinct CDR3 sequences; around 21% occur a single time. The ten biggest clones cover about 7.8% of the sample.

The sample was peripheral blood mononuclear cells (PBMCs), taken when the disease was refractory, from a patient treated with antithyroid drugs. Receptors were obtained from a female donor with Graves disease.

The rearrangement links TRBV18 to TRBJ2-2, with 7 bases identical to TRBD1. Germline assignment: CDR1 KGHSH and CDR2 LQKENI. V lost 3 bases to trimming and J lost 0 bases; unmatched junction nucleotides: 7. The CDR3 is made up of 17 amino acids. The CDR3 sequence is CASSPLPGQSNTGELFF. CDR3 bases: TGTGCCAGCTCACCTCTCCCGGGACAGTCGAACACCGGGGAGCTGTTTTTT.

This clonotype was observed at least ten times. The rearrangement uses TRBV3-1 and TRBJ2-6; D gene ambiguous. Trimming removed 1 base from V and 2 bases from J, with 6 bases in between. This CDR3 is 15 amino acids long. Germline V gene sequence: CDR1 LGHDT, CDR2 YNNKEL (reference sequence). The DNA for the CDR3 is TGTGCCAGCAGCCAAGGAAAAGCTGGGGCCAACGTCCTGACTTTC. Translation: CASSQGKAGANVLTF.

This clonotype occurred many times. The chain has TRBV7-9 and TRBJ2-2, with no clear D. The ends were cut back, 2 bases at V and 1 base at J, with 8 bases in the middle. The CDR3 sequence is 15 residues long. Germline CDR1 and CDR2: SEHNR and FQNEAQ (reference sequence). CDR3 residues: CASSLTEVNTGELFF. The CDR3 nucleotides read TGTGCCAGCAGCTTAACTGAGGTGAACACCGGGGAGCTGTTTTTT.

This clonotype was detected many times. The chain links TRBV29-1 to TRBJ1-1; the D gene is possibly TRBD1 (6 bases). Germline V gives CDR1 SQVTM, CDR2 ANQGSEA. V shed 7 bases and J shed 4 bases, with 16 bases lying between them. The CDR3 is 13 residues long. The CDR3, as DNA: TGCAGCGCCTATGGGGGGCTGGGCACTGAAGCTTTCTTT. Encoded protein: CSAYGGLGTEAFF.

This clonotype has only a few counts. J is TRBJ2-7 and V is TRBV6-1; possible D gene TRBD1, 5 bases. The V end was cut by 7 bases, the J end by 5 bases, with 15 bases between. This CDR3 spans 13 amino acids. CDR1 is MNHNS and CDR2 is SASEGT in the germline V gene. The CDR3 reads CASTDGRTNEQYF. The CDR3 coding sequence is TGTGCCAGCACAGACGGACGGACAAACGAGCAGTACTTC.

The CDR3 region is CASSDSGTGYDEQYF. The CDR3 DNA follows: TGTGCCAGCAGCGACTCCGGGACAGGGTATGACGAGCAGTACTTC. This chain links TRBV9 with TRBJ2-7; 9 bases map to TRBD1. The CDR3 has 15 amino acids. Looked up from germline, CDR1 is SGDLS and CDR2 is YYNGEE. The trim removed 3 bases at V and 5 bases at J, leaving 9 bases unmatched.

V gene TRBV19 combines with J gene TRBJ2-1; 8 bases match TRBD1. V shed 5 bases, J shed 5 bases, and the junction held 8 bases outside the gene matches. Germline values: CDR1 LNHDA, CDR2 SQIVND (reference sequence). CDR3 size: 15 residues. CDR3 loop: CASSLPGGLNNEQFF. The CDR3 bases are TGTGCCAGTAGTCTCCCAGGGGGCTTAAACAATGAGCAGTTCTTC.

The genes are TRBV7-2 and TRBJ1-2, with D unclear. The CDR3 is 14 residues long. Trimming shortened V by 2 bases and J by 4 bases, and 11 bases separated the two germline ends. The germline gives CDR1 SGHTA, CDR2 FQGNSA. CDR3: CASSLYVDGYGYTF. Here the CDR3 DNA reads TGTGCCAGCAGCTTATACGTGGACGGCTATGGCTACACCTTC.

This clonotype was observed at least ten times. The rearrangement links TRBV28 to TRBJ2-7; no clear D gene. Germline-derived CDR1 and CDR2 are MDHEN and SYDVKM. The CDR3 has 14 amino acids. V lost 3 bases to trimming and J lost 0 bases, with 9 bases between them. Here the CDR3 reads CASSFYGSSYEQYF. The CDR3 nucleotides are TGTGCCAGCAGTTTTTACGGGTCCTCCTACGAGCAGTACTTC.

This clonotype came up many times. The chain employs TRBV29-1 and TRBJ2-4; D unresolved. CDR1 is SQVTM and CDR2 is ANQGSEA in the germline V gene. The germline V and J ends were trimmed by 3 bases and 0 bases, with 6 bases remaining between them. CDR3 size: 13 residues. CDR3 coding DNA: TGCAGCGTTGACAGATTAGCCAAAAACATTCAGTACTTC. Protein sequence: CSVDRLAKNIQYF.

The chain employs TRBV6-9 and TRBJ2-2; tentatively, D is TRBD1 (6 bases). Germline V CDR1 and CDR2: MNHGY, SVAAGI. Trimming pared 4 bases from V and 4 bases from J, leaving 13 bases between. This CDR3 is built from 15 residues. CDR3 bases: TGTGCCAGCAGTTGGAGTTTGGGGGCCACCGGGGAGCTGTTTTTT. Protein sequence: CASSWSLGATGELFF.

Remarks on this clonotype: Just one base apart from a much larger clone, this may be a read error. V is TRBV14 and J is TRBJ2-7; maybe TRBD1 (5 bases). This CDR3 contains 15 residues. Germline CDR1 is SGHDN and CDR2 is FVKESK. The chain's CDR3 is CASSQDRQNSCEQYF. The CDR3 nucleotides read TGTGCCAGCAGCCAAGATCGACAGAACTCCTGCGAGCAGTACTTC.

This clonotype was counted at least ten times. This chain links TRBV6-2 or TRBV6-3 with TRBJ1-2, with D possibly being TRBD1 (6 bases). Germline V lookup: CDR1 MNHEY, CDR2 SVGEGT. Trimming removed 6 bases at V and 7 bases at J, with 24 bases between. This CDR3 has 16 amino acids. Here the CDR3 reads CASRTPRGARLAGYTF. DNA of the CDR3: TGTGCCAGCAGAACGCCCCGGGGGGCGCGTCTCGCTGGCTACACCTTC.

This clonotype was recorded a few times. The V gene is TRBV5-1, the J gene TRBJ1-1; D unclear. V was cut by 0 bases and J by 0 bases, with 21 bases left in between. The CDR3 loop spans 19 amino acids. Germline V gene data show CDR1 as SGHRS and CDR2 as YFSETQ. CDR3 bases: TGCGCCAGCAGCTTGGATACGGGCAGGTCGGATCGAATGAACACTGAAGCTTTCTTT. Encoded protein: CASSLDTGRSDRMNTEAFF.

The V and J genes are TRBV24-1 and TRBJ2-1; 11 nucleotides align to TRBD2. The CDR3 is 16 residues long. Germline V gives CDR1 KGHDR, CDR2 SFDVKD. Unmatched junction bases numbered 8, after V lost 7 bases and J lost 4 bases. This CDR3 is CATRAGTSGGYNEQFF. The CDR3 bases are TGTGCCACCAGGGCAGGGACTAGCGGAGGGTACAATGAGCAGTTCTTC.

The table lists this clonotype with many counts. This chain joins TRBV27 and TRBJ2-5, with TRBD1 identical over 7 bases. CDR1 MNHEY and CDR2 SMNVEV come from the germline V gene (reference sequence). V lost 2 bases to trimming and J lost 5 bases; unmatched junction nucleotides: 2. The CDR3 has 13 amino acids. CDR3 nucleotide sequence: TGTGCCAGCAGTTTAGAACAGGGGGAGACCCAGTACTTC. Protein product: CASSLEQGETQYF.

The chain carries TRBV9 and TRBJ2-2; no definite D call. The CDR3 has 14 residues. The V gene lost 1 base and the J gene lost 3 bases, with 7 bases spanning the gap. CDR1 is SGDLS and CDR2 is YYNGEE in the germline V gene. The CDR3 loop reads CASSVFDDTGELFF. For the CDR3, the DNA is TGTGCCAGCAGCGTATTTGACGACACCGGGGAGCTGTTTTTT.

This chain links TRBV20-1 with TRBJ1-2; D not resolved. The CDR3 is made up of 16 amino acids. Germline V gene data show CDR1 as DFQATT and CDR2 as SNEGSKA (reference sequence). V lost 6 bases, J lost 6 bases, and 26 bases lay in between. The CDR3 nucleotides are TGCAGTGCACTGACCCCTAGGACCTCTAGGGATGATGGCTACACCTTC. This sequence encodes CSALTPRTSRDDGYTF.